Listed below are T cell receptor beta chains from one sample, sequenced in a study of blood T cell repertoires in COVID-19. Method: immunoSEQ multiplex PCR; TCRdb's copy keeps in-frame clones and lacks some. Of about 270,000 clones in the sample, approximately 86% were seen once. The sample was peripheral blood. These receptors came from a man aged 35-49 years with active or convalescent COVID-19. The CDR3 runs from the conserved cysteine through the conserved F or W. D genes are given only for firm matches. Part of the rows lack a size; the others show once, few, many or a class for expanded clones.

cdr3_nt: TGCAGCGTTGAGGGAGAACTCTACGAGCAGTACTTC; cdr3_aa: CSVEGELYEQYF; j_call: TRBJ2-7; d_call: .; clone_size: .; v_call: TRBV29-1
cdr3_nt: TGTGCCAGCAGCTTAGGGGGGGAACTCTACGAGCAGTACTTC; cdr3_aa: CASSLGGELYEQYF; j_call: TRBJ2-7; d_call: .; clone_size: .; v_call: TRBV11-3
cdr3_nt: TGTGCCAGCAGCGGGGGACAGGCCCGTTACGAGCAGTACTTC; cdr3_aa: CASSGGQARYEQYF; j_call: TRBJ2-7; d_call: TRBD1; clone_size: .; v_call: TRBV7-9
cdr3_nt: TGTGCCAGCAGCGAGGGGCAGGGGGCGATCGGCTACACCTTC; cdr3_aa: CASSEGQGAIGYTF; j_call: TRBJ1-2; d_call: TRBD1; clone_size: .; v_call: TRBV6-5
cdr3_nt: TGTGCCAGCAGCCAAGGGGGAGCGGACCCCTACGAGCAGTACTTC; cdr3_aa: CASSQGGADPYEQYF; j_call: TRBJ2-7; d_call: .; clone_size: few; v_call: TRBV3-1/TRBV3-2
cdr3_nt: TGTGCCAGCAGACGTGCTTTGCGGGGCTATGGCTACACCTTC; cdr3_aa: CASRRALRGYGYTF; j_call: TRBJ1-2; d_call: .; clone_size: .; v_call: TRBV5-6
cdr3_nt: TGTGCCTGGAGTGTTGGGGGGGGCCCGGGGGGCACTGAAGCTTTCTTT; cdr3_aa: CAWSVGGGPGGTEAFF; j_call: TRBJ1-1; d_call: .; clone_size: .; v_call: TRBV30
cdr3_nt: TGTGCCACCAGTGATAGTCGACAGGGCAATGAGCAGTTCTTC; cdr3_aa: CATSDSRQGNEQFF; j_call: TRBJ2-1; d_call: TRBD1; clone_size: .; v_call: TRBV24-1
cdr3_nt: TGTGCCACCAGTGCGTTGGGACAGGGTGCTGAAAAACTGTTTTTT; cdr3_aa: CATSALGQGAEKLFF; j_call: TRBJ1-4; d_call: TRBD1; clone_size: .; v_call: TRBV24-1
cdr3_nt: TGTGCCAGCAGATCCGGGGGGGAGCAGTACTTC; cdr3_aa: CASRSGGEQYF; j_call: TRBJ2-7; d_call: TRBD2; clone_size: .; v_call: TRBV11-2
cdr3_nt: TGTGCCAGCCTACGAAACGGAGGGCGCGGCTACACCTTC; cdr3_aa: CASLRNGGRGYTF; j_call: TRBJ1-2; d_call: .; clone_size: .; v_call: TRBV21-1
cdr3_nt: TGTGCCAGCAGTCCCGCCCTAGGGGAAGAGACCCAGTACTTC; cdr3_aa: CASSPALGEETQYF; j_call: TRBJ2-5; d_call: .; clone_size: .; v_call: TRBV28
cdr3_nt: TGTGCCAGCAGCAGTCGAGTGAGCGGGGTGGCGAATGAGCAGTTCTTC; cdr3_aa: CASSSRVSGVANEQFF; j_call: TRBJ2-1; d_call: TRBD2; clone_size: .; v_call: TRBV7-9
cdr3_nt: TGTGCCAGCAGCTTGAGCGGAGCTAACTATGGCTACACCTTC; cdr3_aa: CASSLSGANYGYTF; j_call: TRBJ1-2; d_call: .; clone_size: .; v_call: TRBV5-5
cdr3_nt: TGCGCCAGCAGCCAAATTACAGGGGTCGAAAAACTGTTTTTT; cdr3_aa: CASSQITGVEKLFF; j_call: TRBJ1-4; d_call: TRBD1; clone_size: .; v_call: TRBV4-1
cdr3_nt: TGTGCCAGCAGCCCCTTACAGGGGAGCTATGGCTACACCTTC; cdr3_aa: CASSPLQGSYGYTF; j_call: TRBJ1-2; d_call: TRBD1; clone_size: .; v_call: TRBV3-1/TRBV3-2
cdr3_nt: TGTGCCAGCAGCCTCGGAAGGGGGGGCCCCTACGAGCAGTACTTC; cdr3_aa: CASSLGRGGPYEQYF; j_call: TRBJ2-7; d_call: .; clone_size: .; v_call: TRBV9
cdr3_nt: TGTGCTAGTGGCAGGGATCAGCCCCAGCATTTT; cdr3_aa: CASGRDQPQHF; j_call: TRBJ1-5; d_call: .; clone_size: .; v_call: TRBV12-5
cdr3_nt: TGTGCCAGCAGCGTAAGAATAGCGGTGAACACCGGGGAGCTGTTTTTT; cdr3_aa: CASSVRIAVNTGELFF; j_call: TRBJ2-2; d_call: .; clone_size: .; v_call: TRBV9
cdr3_nt: TGTGCCAGCAGTTTATTCGGGGGGACAACGAATGAGCAGTTCTTC; cdr3_aa: CASSLFGGTTNEQFF; j_call: TRBJ2-1; d_call: .; clone_size: .; v_call: TRBV28
cdr3_nt: TGCGCCAGCTTTGGACAGGTTGACACTGAAGCTTTCTTT; cdr3_aa: CASFGQVDTEAFF; j_call: TRBJ1-1; d_call: TRBD1; clone_size: .; v_call: TRBV5-1
cdr3_nt: TGTGCCAGCAGCTTCCCGTCTAGCGGTTACGAGCAGTACTTC; cdr3_aa: CASSFPSSGYEQYF; j_call: TRBJ2-7; d_call: TRBD2; clone_size: .; v_call: TRBV5-6
cdr3_nt: TGCGCCAGCAGCCAAGTACTAGCGGGGGTCTACAATGAGCAGTTCTTC; cdr3_aa: CASSQVLAGVYNEQFF; j_call: TRBJ2-1; d_call: TRBD2; clone_size: .; v_call: TRBV4-1
cdr3_nt: TGTGCCAGCAGCCCATCAGAGGGCAGGGGAGGCTACACCTTC; cdr3_aa: CASSPSEGRGGYTF; j_call: TRBJ1-2; d_call: .; clone_size: .; v_call: TRBV3-1/TRBV3-2
cdr3_nt: TGTGCCAGCACCTTATCCGGGACAGGGGGTCGAGGCTACACCTTC; cdr3_aa: CASTLSGTGGRGYTF; j_call: TRBJ1-2; d_call: TRBD1; clone_size: .; v_call: TRBV28
cdr3_nt: TGTGCCAGCAGCTTCGAGGTCCAAGAGACCCAGTACTTC; cdr3_aa: CASSFEVQETQYF; j_call: TRBJ2-5; d_call: .; clone_size: .; v_call: TRBV7-9
cdr3_nt: TGCGCCAGCAGCTACGTTACAGGGGGCGACGGCTACACCTTC; cdr3_aa: CASSYVTGGDGYTF; j_call: TRBJ1-2; d_call: TRBD1; clone_size: .; v_call: TRBV5-1
cdr3_nt: TGTGCCAGCAGCCCAGGGACTAGCGGACCCTCCTACGAGCAGTACTTC; cdr3_aa: CASSPGTSGPSYEQYF; j_call: TRBJ2-7; d_call: TRBD2; clone_size: .; v_call: TRBV7-9
cdr3_nt: TGCGCCAGCAGCAGAGGGACAGCGGATGGCTACACCTTC; cdr3_aa: CASSRGTADGYTF; j_call: TRBJ1-2; d_call: TRBD1; clone_size: .; v_call: TRBV4-1
cdr3_nt: TGTGCCAGCAGTGTTAGCGGGGAGCTGTTTTTT; cdr3_aa: CASSVSGELFF; j_call: TRBJ2-2; d_call: .; clone_size: .; v_call: TRBV2
cdr3_nt: TGTGCCAGTAGGGGACAGGGAGAAAAACTGTTTTTT; cdr3_aa: CASRGQGEKLFF; j_call: TRBJ1-4; d_call: TRBD1; clone_size: .; v_call: TRBV19
cdr3_nt: TGTGCCAGCTCACCAAGGTCCAGGGGTGGCGGTCAGCCCCAGCATTTT; cdr3_aa: CASSPRSRGGGQPQHF; j_call: TRBJ1-5; d_call: .; clone_size: once; v_call: TRBV18
cdr3_nt: TGTGCCACCTCAATAGAGGACGAGCAGTACTTC; cdr3_aa: CATSIEDEQYF; j_call: TRBJ2-7; d_call: .; clone_size: .; v_call: TRBV24-1
cdr3_nt: TGTGCCAGCAGCGCGGCCGGAGGGCGGCAGCCCCAGCATTTT; cdr3_aa: CASSAAGGRQPQHF; j_call: TRBJ1-5; d_call: .; clone_size: .; v_call: TRBV5-5
cdr3_nt: TGTGCCAGCAGCCCCCTAGTTATCCAATACAATGAGCAGTTCTTC; cdr3_aa: CASSPLVIQYNEQFF; j_call: TRBJ2-1; d_call: .; clone_size: .; v_call: TRBV14
cdr3_nt: TGTGCCAGTAGTTGGGGACAGGGTGGAAATGAGCAGTTCTTC; cdr3_aa: CASSWGQGGNEQFF; j_call: TRBJ2-1; d_call: TRBD1; clone_size: .; v_call: TRBV19
cdr3_nt: TGTGCCAGCTCACCGCAGGGGAACACTGAAGCTTTCTTT; cdr3_aa: CASSPQGNTEAFF; j_call: TRBJ1-1; d_call: .; clone_size: .; v_call: TRBV18
cdr3_nt: TGCGCCAGCAGCTTGGAAGGGACGGGGGGCGAGCAGTACTTC; cdr3_aa: CASSLEGTGGEQYF; j_call: TRBJ2-7; d_call: TRBD2; clone_size: .; v_call: TRBV5-1
cdr3_nt: TGTGCCTGGAGTCCCAAGACAGTTAGAAACTATGGCTACACCTTC; cdr3_aa: CAWSPKTVRNYGYTF; j_call: TRBJ1-2; d_call: .; clone_size: .; v_call: TRBV30